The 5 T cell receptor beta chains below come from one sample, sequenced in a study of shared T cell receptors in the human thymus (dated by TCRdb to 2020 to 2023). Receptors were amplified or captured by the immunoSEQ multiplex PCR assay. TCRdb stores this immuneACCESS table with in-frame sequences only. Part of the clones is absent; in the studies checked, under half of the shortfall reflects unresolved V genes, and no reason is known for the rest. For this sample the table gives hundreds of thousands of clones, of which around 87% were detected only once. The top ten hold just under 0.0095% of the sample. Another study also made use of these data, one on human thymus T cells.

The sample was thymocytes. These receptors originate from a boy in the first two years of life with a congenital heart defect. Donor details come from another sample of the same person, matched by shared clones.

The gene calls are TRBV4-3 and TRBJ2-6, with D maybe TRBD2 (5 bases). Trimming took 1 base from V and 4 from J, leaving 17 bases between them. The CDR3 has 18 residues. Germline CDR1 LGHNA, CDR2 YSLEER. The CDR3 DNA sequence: TGCGCCAGCAGCCAAGTCTCTTCAGTTTCGGGAGGGGCCAACGTCCTGACTTTC. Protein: CASSQVSSVSGGANVLTF.

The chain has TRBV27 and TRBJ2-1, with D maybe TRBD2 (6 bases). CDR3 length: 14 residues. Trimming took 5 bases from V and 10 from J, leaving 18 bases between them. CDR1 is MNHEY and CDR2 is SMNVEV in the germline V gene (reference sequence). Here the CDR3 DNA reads TGTGCCAGCAGTCCCTCTGGGGGGTATCGAGAGCAGTTCTTC. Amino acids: CASSPSGGYREQFF.

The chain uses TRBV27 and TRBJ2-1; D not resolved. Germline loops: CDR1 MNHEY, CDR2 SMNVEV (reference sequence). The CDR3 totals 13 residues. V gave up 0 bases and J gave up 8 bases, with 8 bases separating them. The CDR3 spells CASSLSYMDEQFF. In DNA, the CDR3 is TGTGCCAGCAGTTTATCATACATGGATGAGCAGTTCTTC.

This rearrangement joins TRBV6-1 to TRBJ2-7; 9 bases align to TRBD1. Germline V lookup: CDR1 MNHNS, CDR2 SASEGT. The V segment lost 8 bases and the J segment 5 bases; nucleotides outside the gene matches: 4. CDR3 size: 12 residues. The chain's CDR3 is CASRDRVHEQYF. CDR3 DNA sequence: TGTGCCAGCCGGGACAGGGTCCACGAGCAGTACTTC.

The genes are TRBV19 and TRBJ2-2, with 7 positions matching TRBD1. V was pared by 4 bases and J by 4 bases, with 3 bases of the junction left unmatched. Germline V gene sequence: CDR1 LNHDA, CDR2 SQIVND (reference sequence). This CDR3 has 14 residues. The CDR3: CASSNRQGTGELFF. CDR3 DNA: TGTGCCAGTAGTAATCGACAGGGCACCGGGGAGCTGTTTTTT.